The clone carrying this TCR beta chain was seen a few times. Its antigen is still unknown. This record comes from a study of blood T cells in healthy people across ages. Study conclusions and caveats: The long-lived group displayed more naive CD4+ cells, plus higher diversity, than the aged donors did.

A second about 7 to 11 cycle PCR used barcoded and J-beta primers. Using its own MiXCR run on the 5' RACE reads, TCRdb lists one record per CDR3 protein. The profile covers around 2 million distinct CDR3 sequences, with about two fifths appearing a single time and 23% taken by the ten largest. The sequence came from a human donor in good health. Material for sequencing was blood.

CDR3 DNA sequence: TGTGCCACCAGCGACCCCTGGGGCGCCGAGCAGTACTTC. Protein product: CATSDPWGAEQYF. V and J are TRBV24-1 and TRBJ2-5; maybe TRBD1 (5 bases). The J call may be faulty, since TRBJ2-7 better matches the DNA end. The CDR3 covers 13 residues. Looked up from germline, CDR1 is KGHDR and CDR2 is SFDVKD.